The source of this T cell receptor beta chain is a study of cytomegalovirus exposure and HLA in healthy donors. Study observations and caveats: There were some public TCRs occurring in many donors, but most TCR sequences were rare. Further analysis, carried out later, found HLA-associated TCR beta chains more clonally expanded than equally common other chains.

It was with 60 Vbeta and 13 Jbeta primers that the PCR ran. Profiled with immunoSEQ multiplex PCR; TCRdb holds only in-frame clones, not every one. This table holds some 150,000 clones, around 85% found once. In the case of this clone: The antigen is undetermined.

Per the germline V gene, CDR1 is SGHNT and CDR2 is YYREEE (reference sequence). This CDR3 comprises 15 residues. V was clipped by 4 bases and J by 1 base, with 13 bases between them. This TCR was sampled from a woman aged 25-40 years in good health and CMV-seronegative. The chain links TRBV5-4 to TRBJ2-3; a weak D match, TRBD2 (5 bases). Material: PBMCs. The CDR3 region is CASSRTSLGTDTQYF. In nucleotides, the CDR3 is TGTGCCAGCAGCCGGACTTCCCTAGGCACAGATACGCAGTATTTT.